This TCR beta chain was sequenced for a study of CD8+ T cells in alopecia areata. At the level of the study: Treated individuals took tofacitinib by mouth, 5 to 10 mg twice daily. A 6-month period off drug followed tofacitinib, which lasted 6 to 18 months.

Extracted RNA was reverse transcribed, and the resulting cDNA served as sequencing template. The data were produced by immunoSEQ multiplex PCR, yet TCRdb's version contains in-frame clones alone and is incomplete. The data contain more than 150,000 clones, about 51% of them singletons. As regards this clone: The antigen is undetermined.

Stated treatment: oral pan-JAK inhibitor, 5-10 mg twice daily. Sorting from PBMCs produced CD4+ and CD8+ T cells. Study findings and constraints: With patients, TCR sharing proved less clear than in mice, a difference possibly related to HLA.

In germline, CDR1 is SEHNR, CDR2 FQNEAQ (reference sequence). V was trimmed by 1 base and J by 9 bases, leaving 9 bases between them. The CDR3 extends over 12 amino acids. The source was CD8+ T cells sorted from blood, collected at roughly week 52, from a patient treated with tofacitinib. The chain is built from TRBV7-9 and TRBJ1-2, with D unclear. The TCR originated in a human donor with alopecia areata. This CDR3 reads CASSLVPPSYTF. Written as DNA, the CDR3 is TGTGCCAGCAGCTTAGTTCCCCCGAGCTACACCTTC.